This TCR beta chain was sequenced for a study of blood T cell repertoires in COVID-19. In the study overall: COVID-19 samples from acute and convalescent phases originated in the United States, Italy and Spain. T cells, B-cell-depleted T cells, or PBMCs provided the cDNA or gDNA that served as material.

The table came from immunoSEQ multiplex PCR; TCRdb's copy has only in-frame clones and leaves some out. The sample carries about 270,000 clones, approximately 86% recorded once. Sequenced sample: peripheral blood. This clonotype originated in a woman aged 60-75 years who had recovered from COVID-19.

CDR3 bases: TGTGCCAGCAGTTTGAGCAGGGGCGACTATGGCTACACCTTC. This encodes CASSLSRGDYGYTF. V usage is TRBV6-1 and J usage is TRBJ1-2; tentative D call: TRBD1 (6 bases). CDR1 and CDR2 (germline): MNHNS, SASEGT. V was cut by 5 bases and J by 3 bases, with 13 bases left in between. This CDR3 is 14 amino acids long.